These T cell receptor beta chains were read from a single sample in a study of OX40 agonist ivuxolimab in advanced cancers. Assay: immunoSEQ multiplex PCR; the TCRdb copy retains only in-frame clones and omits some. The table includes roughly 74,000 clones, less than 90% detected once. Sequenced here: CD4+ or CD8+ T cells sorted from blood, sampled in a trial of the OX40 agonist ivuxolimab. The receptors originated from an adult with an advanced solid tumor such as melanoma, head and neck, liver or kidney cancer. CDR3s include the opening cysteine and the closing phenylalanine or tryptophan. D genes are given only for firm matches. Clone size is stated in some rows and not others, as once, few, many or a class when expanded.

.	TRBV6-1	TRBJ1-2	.	CASSEGGSGYYGYTF	TGTGCCAGCAGTGAAGGGGGTAGTGGCTACTATGGCTACACCTTC
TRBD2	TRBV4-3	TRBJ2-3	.	CASSQGGTTRSDTQYF	TGCGCCAGCAGCCAGGGAGGGACTACCCGGTCAGATACGCAGTATTTT
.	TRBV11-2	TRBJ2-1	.	CASSLGFF	TGTGCCAGCAGCTTAGGGTTCTTC
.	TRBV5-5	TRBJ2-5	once	CASSPPRQVRETQYF	TGTGCCAGCAGCCCACCCCGACAGGTTCGTGAGACCCAGTACTTC
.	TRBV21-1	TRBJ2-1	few	CARRVAGGDYNEQFF	TGTGCCCGCAGAGTAGCGGGGGGCGACTACAATGAGCAGTTCTTC
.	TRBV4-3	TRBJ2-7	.	CASSQLEDEQYF	TGCGCCAGCAGCCAATTGGAGGACGAGCAGTACTTC
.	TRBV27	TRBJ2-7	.	CASSLFAGATYEQYF	TGTGCCAGCAGTTTATTCGCGGGCGCTACCTACGAGCAGTACTTC
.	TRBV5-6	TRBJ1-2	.	CASSLDRVTAYGYTF	TGTGCCAGCAGCTTGGACAGGGTGACGGCCTATGGCTACACCTTC
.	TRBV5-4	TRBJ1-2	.	CASSGYPTATGRGYTF	TGTGCCAGCAGCGGGTACCCGACAGCAACCGGACGTGGCTACACCTTC
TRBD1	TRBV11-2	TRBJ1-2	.	CASSLVGLRTGSTF	TGTGCCAGCAGCTTAGTTGGACTCCGGACAGGGTCAACCTTC
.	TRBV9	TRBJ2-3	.	CASSVGGGSTDTQYF	TGTGCCAGCAGCGTAGGGGGAGGTAGCACAGATACGCAGTATTTT
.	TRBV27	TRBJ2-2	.	CASSSDRNTGELFF	TGTGCCAGCAGTAGTGACAGGAACACCGGGGAGCTGTTTTTT
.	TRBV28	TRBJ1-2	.	CASSDRYPLVYTF	TGTGCCAGCAGTGACAGGTATCCTCTTGTCTACACCTTC
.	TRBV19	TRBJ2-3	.	CASRRNGADTQYF	TGTGCCAGTAGACGGAACGGAGCAGATACGCAGTATTTT
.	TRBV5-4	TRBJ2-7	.	CASSLRHNYEQYF	TGTGCCAGCAGCTTGCGGCACAACTACGAGCAGTACTTC
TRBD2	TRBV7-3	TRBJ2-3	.	CASSSGLAGGPSTDTQYF	TGTGCCAGCAGCTCGGGACTAGCGGGAGGGCCAAGCACAGATACGCAGTATTTT
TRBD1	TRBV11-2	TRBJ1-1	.	CASSLTPSAGGVEAFF	TGTGCCAGCAGCTTAACGCCCTCAGCAGGGGGCGTTGAAGCTTTCTTT
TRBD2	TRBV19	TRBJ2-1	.	CASSIRTSGSTYNEQFF	TGTGCCAGTAGTATCCGGACTAGCGGGAGTACCTACAATGAGCAGTTCTTC
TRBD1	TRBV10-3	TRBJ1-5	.	CAIQDRDSNQPQHF	TGTGCCATCCAGGACAGGGATAGCAATCAGCCCCAGCATTTT
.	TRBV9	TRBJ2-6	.	CASSVAQMAGANVLTF	TGTGCCAGCAGCGTAGCTCAAATGGCTGGGGCCAACGTCCTGACTTTC
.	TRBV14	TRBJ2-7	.	CASSQVLWVGEQYF	TGTGCCAGCAGCCAAGTGTTGTGGGTGGGGGAGCAGTACTTC
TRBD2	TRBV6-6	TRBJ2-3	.	CASSSQGLLTDTQYF	TGTGCCAGCAGTTCTCAGGGACTATTGACAGATACGCAGTATTTT
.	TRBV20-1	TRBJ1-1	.	CSTQKNTEAFF	TGCAGTACACAAAAGAACACTGAAGCTTTCTTT
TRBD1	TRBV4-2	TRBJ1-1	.	CASSQEPTGGTEAFF	TGTGCCAGCAGCCAAGAACCGACAGGGGGCACTGAAGCTTTCTTT
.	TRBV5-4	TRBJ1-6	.	CASSLGQQNSPLHF	TGTGCCAGCAGCTTGGGACAGCAGAATTCACCCCTCCACTTT
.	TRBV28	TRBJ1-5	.	CASSPLNQPQHF	TGTGCCAGCAGTCCCTTGAATCAGCCCCAGCATTTT
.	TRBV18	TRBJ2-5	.	CASSPGQEETQYF	TGTGCCAGCTCACCAGGGCAGGAAGAGACCCAGTACTTC
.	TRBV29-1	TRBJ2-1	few	CSVGNAGTNEQFF	TGCAGCGTTGGTAATGCCGGGACCAATGAGCAGTTCTTC
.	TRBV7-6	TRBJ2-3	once	CASSLGPAGVMQYF	TGTGCCAGCAGCTTAGGGCCAGCGGGTGTAATGCAGTATTTT
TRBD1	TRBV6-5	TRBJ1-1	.	CASSRDRGGVTFF	TGTGCCAGCAGCCGCGACAGGGGGGGCGTCACTTTCTTT
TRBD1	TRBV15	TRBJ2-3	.	CATSRDRGSDTQYF	TGTGCCACCAGCAGAGACAGGGGGTCGGATACGCAGTATTTT
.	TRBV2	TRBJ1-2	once	CASSVPGAEGGYTF	TGTGCCAGCAGTGTACCGGGGGCCGAAGGCGGCTACACCTTC
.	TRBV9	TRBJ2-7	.	CASSVTSTVIHEQYF	TGTGCCAGCAGCGTGACTAGTACGGTTATCCACGAGCAGTACTTC
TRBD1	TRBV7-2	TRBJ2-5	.	CASSPGGGPVETQYF	TGTGCCAGCAGCCCAGGGGGTGGTCCCGTAGAGACCCAGTACTTC
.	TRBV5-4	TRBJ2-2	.	CASSLAGGRGELFF	TGTGCCAGCAGCTTGGCTGGGGGGCGAGGGGAGCTGTTTTTT
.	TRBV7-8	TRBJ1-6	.	CASSLAGESPLHF	TGTGCCAGCAGCTTAGCCGGGGAGTCACCCCTCCACTTT
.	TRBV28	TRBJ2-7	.	CASASRQGGEQYF	TGTGCCAGCGCGAGCCGCCAGGGAGGAGAGCAGTACTTC
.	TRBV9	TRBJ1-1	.	CASSTGPMNTEAFF	TGTGCCAGCAGCACGGGTCCTATGAACACTGAAGCTTTCTTT
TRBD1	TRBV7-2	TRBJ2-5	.	CASSLVGTALGTQYF	TGTGCCAGCAGCTTAGTAGGGACAGCTCTCGGGACCCAGTACTTC
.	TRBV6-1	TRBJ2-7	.	CASSEQGGSYEQYF	TGTGCCAGCAGTGAGCAGGGAGGTTCCTACGAGCAGTACTTC
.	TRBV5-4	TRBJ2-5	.	CASSLWQQETQYF	TGTGCCAGCAGCTTGTGGCAGCAAGAGACCCAGTACTTC
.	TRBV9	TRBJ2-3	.	CASSGYTDTQYF	TGTGCCAGCAGCGGATACACAGATACGCAGTATTTT
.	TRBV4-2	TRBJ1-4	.	CASSYSRGTNEKLFF	TGTGCCAGCAGCTATTCCCGAGGGACTAATGAAAAACTGTTTTTT
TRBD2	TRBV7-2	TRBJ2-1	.	CASSTPASGLSYNEQFF	TGTGCCAGCAGCACGCCGGCTAGCGGCCTATCGTACAATGAGCAGTTCTTC
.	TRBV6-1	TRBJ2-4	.	CASSDTNIQCF	TGTGCCAGCAGTGATACAAACATTCAGTGCTTC
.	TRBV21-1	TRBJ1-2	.	CASSKDRGLSYGYTF	TGTGCCAGCAGCAAAGACAGGGGGCTGAGCTATGGCTACACCTTC
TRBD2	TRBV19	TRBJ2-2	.	CATDRLAGQTGELFF	TGTGCCACCGATCGACTAGCGGGGCAGACCGGGGAGCTGTTTTTT
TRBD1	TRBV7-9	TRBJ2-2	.	CARSGTGTNTGELFF	TGTGCCAGAAGCGGGACAGGGACGAACACCGGGGAGCTGTTTTTT
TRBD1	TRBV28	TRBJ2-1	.	CASSLWDRPGSYNEQFF	TGTGCCAGCAGTTTATGGGACAGGCCCGGCTCCTACAATGAGCAGTTCTTC
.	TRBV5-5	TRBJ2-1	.	CASSLEGNEQFF	TGTGCCAGCAGCTTGGAGGGGAATGAGCAGTTCTTC
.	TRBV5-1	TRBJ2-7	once	CASSLTGHPGIYEQYF	TGCGCCAGCAGCTTGACCGGACACCCGGGGATTTACGAGCAGTACTTC